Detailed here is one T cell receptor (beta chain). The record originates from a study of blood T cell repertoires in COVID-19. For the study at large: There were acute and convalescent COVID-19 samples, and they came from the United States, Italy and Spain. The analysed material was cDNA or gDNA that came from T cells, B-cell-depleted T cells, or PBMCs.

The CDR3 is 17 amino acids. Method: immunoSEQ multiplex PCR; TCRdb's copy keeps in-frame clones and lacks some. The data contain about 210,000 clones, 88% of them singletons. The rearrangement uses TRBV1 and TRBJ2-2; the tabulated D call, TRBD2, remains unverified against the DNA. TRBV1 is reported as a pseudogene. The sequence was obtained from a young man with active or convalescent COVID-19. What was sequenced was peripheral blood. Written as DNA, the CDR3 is TGCACCAGCAGCCATCACCGGGACTCCACCCCGGGCGGGGAGCTGTTTTTT. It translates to CTSSHHRDSTPGGELFF.